This passage covers 20 T cell receptor beta chains from one sample sequenced in a study of siplizumab effects on memory and regulatory T cells. Using immunoSEQ multiplex PCR, the repertoire was profiled, and TCRdb retains in-frame clones only, with some absent. Among about 82,000 clones listed, around 90% were seen once. Sequenced: Tregs sorted from blood. All receptors derive from a human donor in good health.

The V gene is TRBV2, the J gene TRBJ2-7, with 7 bases aligning to TRBD1. Germline V lookup: CDR1 SNHLY, CDR2 FYNNEI. The V gene end was trimmed by 6 bases and the J gene end by 3 bases; junction bases not matched to a gene: 5. This CDR3 has 13 amino acids. DNA of the CDR3: TGTGCCAGCAGGCGACAGGGCCACTACGAGCAGTACTTC. Translation: CASRRQGHYEQYF.

V is TRBV29-1 and J is TRBJ2-5; TRBD1 matches at 8 bases. Germline CDR1 is SQVTM and CDR2 is ANQGSEA. The V and J ends lost 7 bases and 5 bases, in that order; junction bases with no gene match: 9. The CDR3 length is 13 residues. Here the CDR3 reads CSGEDRVGETQYF. In DNA form, the CDR3 reads TGCAGCGGTGAGGACAGGGTAGGCGAGACCCAGTACTTC.

The V gene is TRBV6-6, the J gene TRBJ1-2; 8 nucleotides align to TRBD1. CDR1 is MNHNY and CDR2 is SVGAGI in the germline V gene (reference sequence). The CDR3 spans 13 residues. The ends lost 6 bases at V and 2 bases at J; junction bases unmatched: 2. CDR3 coding DNA: TGTGCCAGCAGGACAGGGGCCAACTATGGCTACACCTTC. Its protein product is CASRTGANYGYTF.

The chain carries TRBV18 and TRBJ2-6, with D uncertain. This CDR3 is 16 amino acids long. The V end was cut by 3 bases, the J end by 0 bases, with 9 bases between. From germline, CDR1 is KGHSH and CDR2 LQKENI. In DNA form, the CDR3 reads TGTGCCAGCTCACCTGTCGGATCCTCTGGGGCCAACGTCCTGACTTTC. As protein: CASSPVGSSGANVLTF. The variable domain in full, completed from reference TRBV18 and TRBJ2-6, reads NAGVMQNPRHLVRRRGQEARLRCSPMKGHSHVYWYRQLPEEGLKFMVYLQKENIIDESGMPKERFSAEFPKEGPSILRIQQVVRGDSAAYFCASSPVGSSGANVLTFGAGSRLTVL.

This chain links TRBV7-6 with TRBJ1-1; perhaps TRBD1 as D (5 bases). This CDR3 spans 12 amino acids. Germline values: CDR1 SGHVS, CDR2 FNYEAQ. Trimming took 5 bases from V and 11 from J, leaving 15 bases between them. CDR3 sequence reads: CASSPGPGDAFF. The CDR3 nucleotides are TGTGCCAGCAGCCCAGGTCCGGGGGACGCTTTCTTT.

DNA for the CDR3: TGTGCCAGCAGGGGGACGGACAGAACCTACGAGCAGTACTTC. Translation gives CASRGTDRTYEQYF. The chain employs TRBV11-2 and TRBJ2-7; tentatively, D is TRBD1 (6 bases). Germline lookup yields CDR1 SGHAT and CDR2 FQNNGV. This CDR3 has 14 residues. The V and J ends lost 6 bases and 2 bases respectively, with 14 bases between them.

The chain employs TRBV15 and TRBJ2-2; D may be TRBD1 (5 bases). The germline gives CDR1 LNHNV, CDR2 YYDKDF (reference sequence). V gave up 2 bases and J gave up 9 bases, with 13 bases separating them. The CDR3 has 14 amino acids. The CDR3 DNA follows: TGTGCCACCAGCAGATTCCAGGGTGGGAGGGAGCTGTTTTTT. Translated, it gives CATSRFQGGRELFF.

The gene calls are TRBV5-4 and TRBJ2-7; D is unclear. The CDR3 has 14 amino acids. Germline values: CDR1 SGHNT, CDR2 YYREEE (reference sequence). Trimming shortened V by 0 bases and J by 1 base, and 8 bases separated the two germline ends. CDR3 sequence (DNA): TGTGCCAGCAGCTTGGCCTCAGGTTCCTACGAGCAGTACTTC. It specifies CASSLASGSYEQYF.

The chain employs TRBV7-9 and TRBJ1-2, with D possibly being TRBD1 (5 bases). This CDR3 contains 12 residues. V lost 5 bases to trimming and J lost 10 bases, with 14 bases between them. Germline loops: CDR1 SEHNR, CDR2 FQNEAQ (reference sequence). The CDR3 here is CASSRPGAHYTF. CDR3 in DNA: TGTGCCAGCAGCCGACCCGGGGCGCACTACACCTTC.

V gene TRBV5-1 combines with J gene TRBJ2-3; 7 nucleotides agree with TRBD2. The V segment lost 7 bases and the J segment 5 bases; nucleotides outside the gene matches: 10. Germline V CDR1 and CDR2: SGHRS, YFSETQ. This CDR3 region has 14 residues. The DNA of the CDR3 is TGCGCCAGCTATCGGCGGGGGAAGGAAGATACGCAGTATTTT. This codes for CASYRRGKEDTQYF.

In its sample, this clone was seen a few times. The genes are TRBV5-1 and TRBJ1-5; no firm D call. Germline CDR1 reads SGHRS; CDR2 reads YFSETQ. The CDR3 runs to 15 residues. Between the trimmed V and J ends, which lost 0 bases and 0 bases, there was a span of 7 bases. The CDR3 nucleotides are TGCGCCAGCAGCTTGGGTTACGGTAGCAATCAGCCCCAGCATTTT. This translates into CASSLGYGSNQPQHF.

The chain employs TRBV19 and TRBJ2-5; 10 nucleotides line up with TRBD1. The CDR3 is made up of 14 amino acids. The ends lost 4 bases at V and 4 bases at J; junction bases unmatched: 3. Germline loops: CDR1 LNHDA, CDR2 SQIVND (reference sequence). This CDR3 is CASSRDRGTETQYF. The CDR3 bases are TGTGCCAGTAGTAGGGACAGGGGAACAGAGACCCAGTACTTC.

The V gene is TRBV10-3, the J gene TRBJ1-2, with D possibly TRBD1 on 6 matching bases. Looked up from germline, CDR1 is ENHRY and CDR2 is SYGVKD. V was trimmed by 3 bases and J by 1 base, leaving 12 bases between them. The CDR3 consists of 15 residues. The DNA of the CDR3 is TGTGCCATCAGTGATTCGACAGGCCTTAACTATGGCTACACCTTC. This codes for CAISDSTGLNYGYTF.

The gene calls are TRBV10-3 and TRBJ1-5; 7 bases align to TRBD1. The germline gives CDR1 ENHRY, CDR2 SYGVKD. The CDR3 extends over 15 amino acids. With V trimmed by 6 bases and J by 0 bases, 5 bases remained unmatched. Here the CDR3 DNA reads TGTGCCATCAGCGATACAGGGGATAGCAATCAGCCCCAGCATTTT. Amino acids: CAISDTGDSNQPQHF.

This chain uses TRBV6-6 with TRBJ1-2, with unresolved D. The CDR3 consists of 13 residues. V was trimmed by 2 bases and J by 4 bases, leaving 8 bases between them. Germline V gives CDR1 MNHNY, CDR2 SVGAGI (reference sequence). CDR3: CASSYDPSYGYTF. The CDR3, as DNA: TGTGCCAGCAGTTACGACCCCTCCTATGGCTACACCTTC.

In its sample, this clone is medium-sized. The gene calls are TRBV7-9 and TRBJ1-2; 9 bases map to TRBD1. The CDR3 covers 15 residues. CDR1 is SEHNR, CDR2 FQNEAQ, per germline (reference sequence). V gave up 4 bases and J gave up 1 base; unmatched junction bases: 4. The CDR3 coding sequence is TGTGCCAGCAGCTCCTTGGACAGGGGTAACTATGGCTACACCTTC. Amino acid sequence: CASSSLDRGNYGYTF.

V gene TRBV28 combines with J gene TRBJ1-3, with a tentative D call TRBD1 (6 bases). The V gene lost 7 bases and the J gene lost 2 bases, with 12 bases spanning the gap. The CDR3 has 14 residues. Germline V CDR1 and CDR2: MDHEN, SYDVKM. The CDR3 spells CASTVEGAGNTIYF. CDR3 sequence (DNA): TGTGCCAGCACCGTCGAGGGGGCTGGAAACACCATATATTTT.

This rearrangement joins TRBV5-6 to TRBJ1-5; TRBD1 aligns across 9 bases. This CDR3 spans 16 amino acids. Unmatched junction bases numbered 6, after V lost 2 bases and J lost 3 bases. Germline V gene data show CDR1 as SGHDT and CDR2 as YYEEEE. CDR3 loop: CASSFFWDRDNQPQHF. For the CDR3, the DNA is TGTGCCAGCAGCTTTTTTTGGGACAGGGACAATCAGCCCCAGCATTTT.

This chain links TRBV5-1 with TRBJ2-2; D uncertain. V lost 5 bases, J lost 8 bases, and 7 bases lay in between. The CDR3 has 11 residues. The germline V gene has CDR1 SGHRS and CDR2 YFSETQ. CDR3 nucleotides: TGCGCCAGCAGTTTCCTTGGGGAGCTGTTTTTT. It translates to CASSFLGELFF.

V is TRBV6-5 and J is TRBJ2-2, with D tentatively TRBD1 or TRBD2 (5 bases each). V was clipped by 6 bases and J by 7 bases, with 15 bases between them. The CDR3 has 14 residues. Germline loops: CDR1 MNHEY, CDR2 SVGAGI. CDR3 sequence (DNA): TGTGCCAGCAGCCCAAGAGGGGCGAACGGGGAGCTGTTTTTT. Its protein product is CASSPRGANGELFF.